The next 31 T cell receptor beta chains were all read from a single sample in a study of T cells in Graves' hyperthyroidism and ophthalmopathy. RNA transcripts gave rise to amplified TCR beta CDR3 regions. First-round RT-PCR with HTBI primers amplified the TCR CDR3 region. TCRdb recomputed calls from the multiplex PCR reads with MiXCR, one row per CDR3 protein. This table has approximately 600,000 distinct CDR3 sequences, around 15% appearing once. The material sequenced was blood. The receptors derive from a woman aged 30 to 39 with Graves' hyperthyroidism.

This clonotype has ten or more counts. The chain recombines TRBV2 with TRBJ1-5, with 7 nucleotides matching TRBD1. The CDR3 is 12 amino acids. Germline CDR1 is SNHLY and CDR2 is FYNNEI. The V gene end was trimmed by 8 bases and the J gene end by 3 bases; junction bases not matched to a gene: 1. The CDR3 DNA follows: TGTGCCAGCGGACAGGTCAATCAGCCCCAGCATTTT. Translation gives CASGQVNQPQHF.

This clonotype was observed a few times. This chain uses TRBV30 with TRBJ1-1; possible D gene TRBD1, 5 bases. The CDR3 has 14 residues. Germline V gene data show CDR1 as GTSNPN and CDR2 as SVGIG (reference sequence). V was shortened by 2 bases and J by 4 bases, with 14 bases between the two germline ends. CDR3 coding DNA: TGTGCCTGGAGTTCCCTCCAGGGACTCACTGAAGCTTTCTTT. This translates into CAWSSLQGLTEAFF.

This clonotype was counted between two and nine times. The chain carries TRBV20-1 and TRBJ2-1, with 11 positions matching TRBD2. The germline CDR1 and CDR2 sequences are DFQATT and SNEGSKA (reference sequence). The CDR3 is made up of 18 amino acids. With V trimmed by 5 bases and J by 7 bases, 19 bases remained unmatched. In nucleotides, the CDR3 is TGCAGTGCTCCTACTACTAGCGGGAGAACTAACGGGCGGAATGAGCAGTTCTTC. Its translation: CSAPTTSGRTNGRNEQFF.

At least ten counts were recorded for this clonotype. The chain joins TRBV20-1 to TRBJ2-7, with no clear D. This CDR3 contains 10 residues. Germline V lookup: CDR1 DFQATT, CDR2 SNEGSKA (reference sequence). With 3 bases removed from V and 2 bases from J, the gap between germline ends came to 2 bases. The CDR3 is CSASTYEQYF. The CDR3, as DNA: TGCAGTGCTAGCACCTACGAGCAGTACTTC.

Many counts were recorded for this clonotype. V gene TRBV6-1 combines with J gene TRBJ1-2; 8 nucleotides align to TRBD1. Germline V gene lookup returns CDR1 MNHNS and CDR2 SASEGT. Trimming took 6 bases from V and 7 from J; bases not matched to a gene: 19. This CDR3 has 17 amino acids. This CDR3 reads CASSKGTRRTGTAGYTF. In DNA form, the CDR3 reads TGTGCCAGCAGCAAAGGGACCAGAAGGACAGGGACGGCTGGCTACACCTTC.

This clonotype was seen a few times. The V call is TRBV5-1, the J call TRBJ2-1; 7 bases agree with TRBD2. CDR3 size: 16 residues. V lost 4 bases and J lost 6; bases outside the gene matches: 13. Germline V gene sequence: CDR1 SGHRS, CDR2 YFSETQ. CDR3 amino acids: CASSRWGGGGFNEQFF. For the CDR3, the DNA is TGCGCCAGCAGCCGTTGGGGGGGAGGTGGTTTCAATGAGCAGTTCTTC.

The table lists this clonotype with many counts. The CDR3 here is CASSPDSGRGSYEQYF. CDR3 coding DNA: TGTGCCAGCTCACCCGATAGCGGGAGAGGCTCCTACGAGCAGTACTTC. The chain has TRBV18 and TRBJ2-7; TRBD2 aligns across 9 bases. Germline V gene lookup returns CDR1 KGHSH and CDR2 LQKENI. The CDR3 consists of 16 residues. Trimming at V came to 3 bases and at J to 0 bases, leaving 6 bases not matched to a gene.

This chain joins TRBV7-2 and TRBJ1-4, with 10 bases matching TRBD1. Per germline, CDR1 SGHTA and CDR2 FQGNSA. The CDR3 is 15 amino acids. V gave up 2 bases and J gave up 8 bases; unmatched junction bases: 5. CDR3 coding DNA: TGTGCCAGCAGCTTAAAAGGGACAGGGGACGAAAAACTGTTTTTT. This codes for CASSLKGTGDEKLFF.

This clonotype showed up many times. The chain carries TRBV28 and TRBJ1-5; 7 positions match TRBD1. Unmatched junction bases numbered 8, after V lost 5 bases and J lost 7 bases. Germline CDR1 is MDHEN and CDR2 is SYDVKM. The length of the CDR3 is 14 residues. The CDR3, as DNA: TGTGCCAGCAGTCAGAGACAGGGATCCCAGCCCCAGCATTTT. Translating gives CASSQRQGSQPQHF. The entire variable domain, with the rest obtained from reference TRBV28 and TRBJ1-5, is as follows: DVKVTQSSRYLVKRTGEKVFLECVQDMDHENMFWYRQDPGLGLRLIYFSYDVKMKEKGDIPEGYSVSREKKERFSLILESASTNQTSMYLCASSQRQGSQPQHFGDGTRLSIL.

The chain recombines TRBV7-2 with TRBJ1-5; D may be TRBD1 (5 bases). Trimming took off 8 bases at V and 2 bases at J, with 10 bases between the two ends. The CDR3 covers 13 residues. CDR1 and CDR2 (germline): SGHTA, FQGNSA. CDR3 residues: CASALGGNQPQHF. DNA for the CDR3: TGTGCCAGCGCCCTAGGGGGCAATCAGCCCCAGCATTTT.

This chain uses TRBV7-9 with TRBJ2-1, with 10 bases lining up with TRBD2. The germline V gene has CDR1 SEHNR and CDR2 FQNEAQ (reference sequence). The CDR3 length is 16 residues. V gave up 5 bases and J gave up 3 bases; unmatched junction bases: 7. The CDR3 DNA reads TGTGCCAGCAGCCCTACTAGCGGGACCGTCTACAATGAGCAGTTCTTC. Protein: CASSPTSGTVYNEQFF.

At least ten counts were recorded for this clonotype. This chain joins TRBV29-1 and TRBJ2-7; 10 bases align to TRBD2. The CDR3 runs 15 residues. CDR1 and CDR2 (germline): SQVTM, ANQGSEA. The J segment lost 5 bases and the V segment lost 4 bases, leaving 11 bases of the junction unmatched. The DNA for the CDR3 is TGCAGCGTTGGAGGACTAGCGGAAAAAAGGGACGAGCAGTACTTC. Its translation is CSVGGLAEKRDEQYF.

Here the CDR3 reads CASTGQGFSDTQYF. The CDR3 DNA reads as TGTGCCAGCACCGGTCAGGGGTTTTCAGATACGCAGTATTTT. The chain combines TRBV11-3 with TRBJ2-3; D is possibly TRBD1 (6 bases). The V and J ends lost 7 bases and 4 bases respectively, with 15 bases between them. Germline loops: CDR1 SGHNT, CDR2 YENEEA. CDR3 length equals 14 residues.

This clonotype was counted only a few times. V is TRBV29-1 and J is TRBJ1-1, with D perhaps matching TRBD1 (5 bases). CDR1 and CDR2 (germline): SQVTM, ANQGSEA. There are 13 residues in the CDR3. V was pared by 7 bases and J by 5 bases, with 17 bases between. CDR3 amino acids: CSGGESLWTEAFF. DNA of the CDR3: TGCAGCGGGGGGGAGTCTTTGTGGACTGAAGCTTTCTTT.

This clonotype has ten or more counts. The chain couples TRBV7-3 to TRBJ2-2, with TRBD2 matching 12 bases. V lost 5 bases to trimming and J lost 2 bases; unmatched junction nucleotides: 9. Germline CDR1 SGHTA, CDR2 FQGTGA. CDR3 length: 18 amino acids. CDR3 coding DNA: TGTGCCAGCAGCGCCGTTCCTAGCGGGAGGGGCAACACCGGGGAGCTGTTTTTT. Translated: CASSAVPSGRGNTGELFF.

This clonotype was seen only a few times. The V call is TRBV5-1, the J call TRBJ2-7, with 9 bases identical to TRBD1. V lost 2 bases and J lost 4; bases outside the gene matches: 7. The CDR3 runs 15 residues. Looked up from germline, CDR1 is SGHRS and CDR2 is YFSETQ. The CDR3 coding sequence is TGCGCCAGCAGCTTCGGGACAGGGTCTTTTTACGAGCAGTACTTC. It yields the protein CASSFGTGSFYEQYF.

This clonotype was found a few times. The gene calls are TRBV20-1 and TRBJ1-2, with D hard to call. The CDR3 is 16 residues long. V lost 2 bases and J lost 0, with 16 bases in between. Germline CDR1 and CDR2: DFQATT and SNEGSKA (reference sequence). Here the CDR3 reads CSARWWERTANYGYTF. As DNA, the CDR3 is TGCAGTGCTAGATGGTGGGAGCGGACCGCTAACTATGGCTACACCTTC.

This clonotype showed up many times. J is TRBJ2-2 and V is TRBV18; TRBD1 matches 7 bases. The V and J ends lost 6 bases and 0 bases, in that order; junction bases with no gene match: 7. CDR3 length: 16 residues. Germline loops: CDR1 KGHSH, CDR2 LQKENI. The CDR3 DNA reads TGTGCCAGCTCTTCGACAGGGTACCCGAACACCGGGGAGCTGTTTTTT. Encoded protein: CASSSTGYPNTGELFF.

This clonotype was seen many times. The CDR3 here is CASSLTATYNEQFF. As DNA, the CDR3 is TGTGCCAGCAGCCTTACGGCAACGTACAATGAGCAGTTCTTC. The chain carries TRBV7-9 and TRBJ2-1; D gene unclear. The CDR3 runs 14 residues. The V end was cut by 5 bases, the J end by 4 bases, with 12 bases between. Germline V gene data show CDR1 as SEHNR and CDR2 as FQNEAQ (reference sequence).

V usage is TRBV6-1 and J usage is TRBJ2-2, with 7 bases aligning to TRBD1. There are 15 residues in the CDR3. The junction had 9 bases not matched to a gene; V was cut back by 10 bases and J by 1 base. Looked up from germline, CDR1 is MNHNS and CDR2 is SASEGT. CDR3 in amino acids: CATSPGTENTGELFF. Written as DNA, the CDR3 is TGTGCCACTAGCCCCGGGACAGAGAACACCGGGGAGCTGTTTTTT.

The chain is built from TRBV5-1 and TRBJ2-7; D tentatively reads TRBD1 or TRBD2 (7 bases each). Germline V CDR1 and CDR2: SGHRS, YFSETQ. The CDR3 has 15 amino acids. Trimming pared 4 bases from V and 2 bases from J, leaving 16 bases between. CDR3 DNA sequence: TGCGCCAGCAGCCCAGGGGGGGGTGAGACCTACGAGCAGTACTTC. This codes for CASSPGGGETYEQYF.

The V call is TRBV4-3, the J call TRBJ2-3; TRBD1 agrees at 7 bases. CDR3 length: 16 residues. Germline loops: CDR1 LGHNA, CDR2 YSLEER. V shed 1 base, J shed 1 base, and the junction held 5 bases outside the gene matches. This CDR3 reads CASSQGEGGGTDTQYF. The DNA of the CDR3 is TGCGCCAGCAGCCAAGGAGAAGGGGGCGGCACAGATACGCAGTATTTT.

This clonotype came up many times. J is TRBJ2-5 and V is TRBV11-2, with D maybe TRBD2 (7 bases). Germline V lookup: CDR1 SGHAT, CDR2 FQNNGV. There are 17 residues in the CDR3. V was cut by 5 bases and J by 4 bases, with 23 bases left in between. CDR3 nucleotide sequence: TGTGCCAGCAGCCCCCTGGGGGAACGAGGGGGGGGAGAGACCCAGTACTTC. Its protein is CASSPLGERGGGETQYF.

This clonotype was observed many times. The V gene is TRBV2, the J gene TRBJ1-5; no firm D call. Trimming left V 3 bases short and J 1 base short, with 7 bases between. The CDR3 covers 14 residues. The V gene's germline CDR1 is SNHLY and CDR2 FYNNEI. Here the CDR3 DNA reads TGTGCCAGCAGTGACAGGAGAAGCAATCAGCCCCAGCATTTT. Translated: CASSDRRSNQPQHF.

This clonotype has a count of ten or more. The chain employs TRBV6-2 or TRBV6-3 and TRBJ2-3; a possible D gene is TRBD2 (6 bases). The germline CDR1 and CDR2 sequences are MNHEY and SVGEGT. This CDR3 has 14 residues. V lost 4 bases and J lost 6, with 14 bases in between. The CDR3 DNA is TGTGCCAGCAGTTCCAACCGACTAGGCGATACGCAGTATTTT. Protein: CASSSNRLGDTQYF.

This clonotype came up many times. The chain joins TRBV28 to TRBJ1-6, with D hard to call. The CDR3 contains 12 residues. Germline lookup yields CDR1 MDHEN and CDR2 SYDVKM. V gave up 2 bases and J gave up 10 bases, with 6 bases separating them. In DNA form, the CDR3 reads TGTGCCAGCAGTTTAATGGGCTCACCCCTCCACTTT. It codes for CASSLMGSPLHF.

This chain connects TRBV28 to TRBJ1-6; possible D gene TRBD1, 5 bases. Germline V gene data show CDR1 as MDHEN and CDR2 as SYDVKM. This CDR3 is 15 amino acids long. Deletions cut 5 bases from V and 0 bases from J, with 8 bases between. CDR3: CASSPGYSYNSPLHF. DNA for the CDR3: TGTGCCAGCAGTCCAGGGTACTCCTATAATTCACCCCTCCACTTT.

The CDR3, as DNA: TGCGCCAGCAGCTTCACAGGGGGCTTTGGGGAGCAGTACTTC. Translation: CASSFTGGFGEQYF. This chain joins TRBV5-1 and TRBJ2-7; 9 bases fit TRBD1. V was clipped by 2 bases and J by 7 bases; unmatched bases: 7. Germline assignment: CDR1 SGHRS and CDR2 YFSETQ. The CDR3 contains 14 residues.

This clonotype occurred many times. This rearrangement joins TRBV19 to TRBJ1-2; 9 nucleotides align to TRBD1. The CDR3 has 14 residues. Germline V CDR1 and CDR2: LNHDA, SQIVND (reference sequence). J lost 8 bases, V lost 2 bases, and 6 bases had no gene match. CDR3 protein: CASSIPGQGGGYTF. The CDR3 DNA sequence: TGTGCCAGTAGTATACCGGGACAGGGTGGCGGCTACACCTTC. The full variable domain, its missing parts supplied by reference TRBV19 and TRBJ1-2, is DGGITQSPKYLFRKEGQNVTLSCEQNLNHDAMYWYRQDPGQGLRLIYYSQIVNDFQKGDIAEGYSVSREKKESFPLTVTSAQKNPTAFYLCASSIPGQGGGYTFGSGTRLTVV.

The chain uses TRBV28 and TRBJ1-5, with no clear D. Germline CDR1 MDHEN, CDR2 SYDVKM. The CDR3 contains 14 residues. V lost 2 bases and J 9 bases, leaving 14 bases between the germline ends. CDR3 residues: CASSLRVPGRPQHF. For the CDR3, the DNA is TGTGCCAGCAGTTTACGGGTGCCCGGGAGGCCCCAGCATTTT.

This clonotype has more than one count but fewer than ten. Possible read error: a much larger clone is one base away. The rearrangement links TRBV7-2 to TRBJ2-7, with D perhaps matching TRBD1 (6 bases). V lost 8 bases and J lost 7, with 15 bases in between. The germline CDR1 and CDR2 sequences are SGHTA and FQGNSA. This CDR3 has 12 amino acids. The CDR3 nucleotides are TGTGCCAGCGGGGCAGGGGTTTGGGAGCAGTACTTC. This gives the protein CASGAGVWEQYF.